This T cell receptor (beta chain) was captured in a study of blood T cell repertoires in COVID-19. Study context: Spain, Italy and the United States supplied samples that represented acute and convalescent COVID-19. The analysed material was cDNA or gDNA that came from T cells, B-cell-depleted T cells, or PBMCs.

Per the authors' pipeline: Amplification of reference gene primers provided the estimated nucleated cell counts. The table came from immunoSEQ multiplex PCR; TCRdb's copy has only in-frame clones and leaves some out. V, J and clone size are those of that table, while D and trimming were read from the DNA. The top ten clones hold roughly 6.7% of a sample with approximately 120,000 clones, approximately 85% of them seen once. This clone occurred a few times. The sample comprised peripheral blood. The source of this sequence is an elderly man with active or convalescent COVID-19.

CDR3 in amino acids: CASSSGLAGVFEQFF. In nucleotides, the CDR3 is TGTGCCAGCAGCTCCGGACTAGCGGGAGTCTTTGAGCAGTTCTTC. The chain combines TRBV9 with TRBJ2-1, with 13 nucleotides matching TRBD2. J was trimmed by 9 bases and V by 4 bases; bases with no gene match: 7. Germline V lookup: CDR1 SGDLS, CDR2 YYNGEE. The CDR3 totals 15 residues.